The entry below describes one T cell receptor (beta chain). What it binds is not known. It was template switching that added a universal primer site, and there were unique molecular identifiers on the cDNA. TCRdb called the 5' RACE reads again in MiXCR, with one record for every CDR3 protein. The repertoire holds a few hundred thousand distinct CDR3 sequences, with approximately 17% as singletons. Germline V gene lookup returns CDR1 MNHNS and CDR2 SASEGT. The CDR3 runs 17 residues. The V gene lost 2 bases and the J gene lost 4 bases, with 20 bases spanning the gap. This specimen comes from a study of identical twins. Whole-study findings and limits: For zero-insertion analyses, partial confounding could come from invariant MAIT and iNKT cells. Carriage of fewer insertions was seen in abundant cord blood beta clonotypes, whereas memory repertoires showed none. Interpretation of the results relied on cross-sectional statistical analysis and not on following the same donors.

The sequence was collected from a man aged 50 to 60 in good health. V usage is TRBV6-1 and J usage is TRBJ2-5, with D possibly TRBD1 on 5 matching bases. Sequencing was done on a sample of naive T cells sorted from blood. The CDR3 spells CASSETALQVYGETQYF. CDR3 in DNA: TGTGCCAGCAGTGAAACTGCGCTACAGGTTTACGGAGAGACCCAGTACTTC.